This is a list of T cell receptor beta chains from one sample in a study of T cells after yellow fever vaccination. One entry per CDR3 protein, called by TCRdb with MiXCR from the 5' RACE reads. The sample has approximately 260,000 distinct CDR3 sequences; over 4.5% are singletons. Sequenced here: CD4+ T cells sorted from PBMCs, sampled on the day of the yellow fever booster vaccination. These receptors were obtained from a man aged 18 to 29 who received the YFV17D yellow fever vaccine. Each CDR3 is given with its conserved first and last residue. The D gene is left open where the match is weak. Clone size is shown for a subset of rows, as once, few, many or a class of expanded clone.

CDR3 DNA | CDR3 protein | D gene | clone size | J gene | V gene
TGTGCCATCAGGCAACAGGGGGATCAGCCCCAGCATTTT | CAIRQQGDQPQHF | TRBD1 | . | TRBJ1-5 | TRBV10-3
TGTGCCAGCAGCTTAAATGGCGGGGACATTTACGAGCAGTACTTC | CASSLNGGDIYEQYF | . | . | TRBJ2-7 | TRBV7-3
TGTGCCAGCAGGGGGACGGGGACGAACTATGGCTACACCTTC | CASRGTGTNYGYTF | . | few | TRBJ1-2 | TRBV6-6
TGCGCCAGCAGCTTGGTCGGGGCTAGTATGACAGATACGCAGTATTTT | CASSLVGASMTDTQYF | . | . | TRBJ2-3 | TRBV5-1
TGTGCCAGCAGCTTTGAAAGGGGGGGCTATGGCTACACCTTC | CASSFERGGYGYTF | . | once | TRBJ1-2 | TRBV7-2
TGCGCCAGCAGCGTGGGGACCGCCGGGGGACCCCTCCACTTT | CASSVGTAGGPLHF | . | . | TRBJ1-6 | TRBV5-1
TGTGCCAGCAGCTTGGGGGCCCTATGGCTCGGAGTCTTC | CASSLGALWLGVF | . | few | TRBJ2-1 | TRBV7-2
TGTGCCATCAGTGAGTCGACAGGCCAAGAGACCCAGTACTTC | CAISESTGQETQYF | . | many | TRBJ2-5 | TRBV10-3
TGTGCCAGCTCACAGGGCGAAAACACTGAAGCTTTCTTT | CASSQGENTEAFF | . | many | TRBJ1-1 | TRBV18
TGTGCCAGCAGTTTAGCGTTGGGGGTGTATGAGCAGTTCTTC | CASSLALGVYEQFF | . | . | TRBJ2-1 | TRBV12-3/TRBV12-4
TGTGCCAGCAGCCAATCTGGGGATTCACCCCTCCACTTT | CASSQSGDSPLHF | . | many | TRBJ1-6 | TRBV16
TGCAGTGGATGGACAGGAGTCTATGGCTACACCTTC | CSGWTGVYGYTF | TRBD1 | . | TRBJ1-2 | TRBV20-1
TGTGCCAGCAGCCCGGTCCCGGGACAGGGTGGGGACACTGAAGCTTTCTTT | CASSPVPGQGGDTEAFF | TRBD1 | few | TRBJ1-1 | TRBV25-1
TGCGCCAGCAGCCAAGCCCGTAACTATGGCTACACCTTC | CASSQARNYGYTF | . | once | TRBJ1-2 | TRBV4-3
TGTGCCAGCGGGGGATATTCTGGAAACACCATATATTTT | CASGGYSGNTIYF | . | many | TRBJ1-3 | TRBV3-1
TGTGCCACCAGCAGAGGATTCGTAGCCCCGAGCTCCTACGAGCAGTACTTC | CATSRGFVAPSSYEQYF | . | many | TRBJ2-7 | TRBV15
TGTGCCAGCAGCTTAACGCGGCGGCAGAGCACAGATACGCAGTATTTT | CASSLTRRQSTDTQYF | . | many | TRBJ2-3 | TRBV7-9
TGTGCCAGCAGACTGAACAGGACGAGCACTGAAGCTTTCTTT | CASRLNRTSTEAFF | . | . | TRBJ1-1 | TRBV6-7
TGCGCCAGCAGCTTCTCTCGGGGAGCCTCCACAGATACGCAGTATTTT | CASSFSRGASTDTQYF | . | . | TRBJ2-3 | TRBV5-1
TGCGCCAGCAGCCCCTGGACAGGGAATAATCAGCCCCAGCATTTT | CASSPWTGNNQPQHF | TRBD1 | many | TRBJ1-5 | TRBV5-1
TGTGCCAGCAGCCGAGGCGGGGGCCCAAGAACCACAGATACGCAGTATTTT | CASSRGGGPRTTDTQYF | . | . | TRBJ2-3 | TRBV7-2
TGTGCCAGCAGCTCACGTAGGGATGGGGAGACCCAGTACTTC | CASSSRRDGETQYF | . | few | TRBJ2-5 | TRBV7-2
TGTGCCAGCTCACCAAACAGCAACACAGATACGCAGTATTTT | CASSPNSNTDTQYF | . | many | TRBJ2-3 | TRBV18
TGCAGCTCAACTCAGCGGTTCACAGATACGCAGTATTTT | CSSTQRFTDTQYF | . | . | TRBJ2-3 | TRBV29-1
TGTGCCAGCCGTTCCCCAGGGGGGGGGACTGAAGCTTTCTTT | CASRSPGGGTEAFF | TRBD1 | few | TRBJ1-1 | TRBV6-6
TGTGCCAGCAGCTCCCAGACCTGGTCCCCGCCCCAGCATTTT | CASSSQTWSPPQHF | . | . | TRBJ1-5 | TRBV7-2
TGCGCCAGCAGTTGGCAGTCGAACACTGAAGCTTTCTTT | CASSWQSNTEAFF | . | . | TRBJ1-1 | TRBV10-2
TGTGCCAGCAGCCTACTCACGACTAGCCGGAGCACAGATACGCAGTATTTT | CASSLLTTSRSTDTQYF | TRBD2 | . | TRBJ2-3 | TRBV5-4
TGTGCCAGCAGACTAGCGGGGGGGCGAGGTGAGCAGTTCTTC | CASRLAGGRGEQFF | TRBD2 | . | TRBJ2-1 | TRBV27
TGTGCCAGCAGTGTAACCGGGACAGGGGCTCATCAGCCCCAGCATTTT | CASSVTGTGAHQPQHF | TRBD1 | few | TRBJ1-5 | TRBV12-3/TRBV12-4
TGTGCCAGCAGCTTAGGGGGGCGCTGGGAGCGGGGGGGCGTCACCGGGGAGCTGTTTTTT | CASSLGGRWERGGVTGELFF | TRBD2 | many | TRBJ2-2 | TRBV7-2
TGTGCCAGCTCACGGGCTCAACAGGGGAACACTGAAGCTTTCTTT | CASSRAQQGNTEAFF | . | . | TRBJ1-1 | TRBV18
TGTGCCAGCAGAAAGGCGGAGATTAGCTCCTACAATGAGCAGTTCTTC | CASRKAEISSYNEQFF | . | many | TRBJ2-1 | TRBV12-3/TRBV12-4
TGCAGTGCTAGAGAATCGGGAGGGTTCGGCTACACCTTC | CSARESGGFGYTF | . | . | TRBJ1-2 | TRBV20-1
TGTGCCAGCAGTTCTAATCAGGTTTACAATGAGCAGTTCTTC | CASSSNQVYNEQFF | . | many | TRBJ2-1 | TRBV6-5
TGTGCCAGCAGCTTAGATCCGCCGGGCGCTTTCTTT | CASSLDPPGAFF | . | few | TRBJ1-1 | TRBV11-2
TGCGCCAGCAGCTCTAATAGGGGGGGGCGAAAAAACATTCAGTACTTC | CASSSNRGGRKNIQYF | . | few | TRBJ2-4 | TRBV5-1
TGCGCCAGCAGCTTTGAGGGAAGGGAACAGCCCCAGCATTTT | CASSFEGREQPQHF | . | few | TRBJ1-5 | TRBV5-1
TGCGCCAGCAGCTTGGCGTCAGGGGATGGCAATGGCTACACCTTC | CASSLASGDGNGYTF | . | . | TRBJ1-2 | TRBV5-1
TGTGCCATCAGTGCAGAGAACACTGAAGCTTTCTTT | CAISAENTEAFF | . | many | TRBJ1-1 | TRBV10-3
TGTGCCAGCAGTTTAGTTCGGACCCGCCGAACTAATGAAAAACTGTTTTTT | CASSLVRTRRTNEKLFF | . | few | TRBJ1-4 | TRBV27
TGTGCCAGCAGTCCCCTAGTGGCGGAAGAAGCTTTCTTT | CASSPLVAEEAFF | . | . | TRBJ1-1 | TRBV27